A single sample is the source of the 7 T cell receptor beta chains below, sequenced in a study of shared clonotypes between healthy human individuals. TCRdb keeps only in-frame clones here, not all; method: immunoSEQ multiplex PCR. This sample has approximately 1,500,000 clones; 95% to 99% occur once, and the top ten carry less than 0.55%. The material sequenced was naive CD4+ T cells sorted from blood. The subset here: CD45RA+ positively selected. These receptors all stem from a man aged 25 to 40 in good health.

This chain links TRBV5-1 with TRBJ2-1; 14 positions match TRBD2. CDR1 is SGHRS, CDR2 YFSETQ, per germline. The CDR3 covers 17 residues. After removal of 5 bases from V and 5 bases from J, the junction contained 9 bases not matched to a gene. The CDR3 DNA reads as TGCGCCAGCAGAGCGGGACTAGCGGGAGATTTCCACAATGAGCAGTTCTTC. Translated: CASRAGLAGDFHNEQFF. Complete variable domain (other parts from reference TRBV5-1 and TRBJ2-1): KAGVTQTPRYLIKTRGQQVTLSCSPISGHRSVSWYQQTPGQGLQFLFEYFSETQRNKGNFPGRFSGRQFSNSRSEMNVSTLELGDSALYLCASRAGLAGDFHNEQFFGPGTRLTVL.

The chain joins TRBV6-1 to TRBJ1-5; TRBD1 is a possible D gene (5 bases). Germline CDR1 and CDR2: MNHNS and SASEGT. Trimming removed 9 bases at V and 3 bases at J, with 12 bases between. The CDR3 consists of 13 residues. The CDR3 DNA sequence: TGTGCCAGTACCTGGGACCTCAATCAGCCCCAGCATTTT. Translating it yields CASTWDLNQPQHF.

V usage is TRBV6-6 and J usage is TRBJ2-7; TRBD2 matches at 11 bases. Trimming took 7 bases from V and 1 from J; bases not matched to a gene: 6. Germline-derived CDR1 and CDR2 are MNHNY and SVGAGI (reference sequence). The CDR3 spans 15 residues. The CDR3 DNA is TGTGCCAGCATTAAACTAGCGGGAGAGTCCTACGAGCAGTACTTC. Protein: CASIKLAGESYEQYF.

J is TRBJ2-7 and V is TRBV18; 8 bases are shared with TRBD1. Trimming at V came to 2 bases and at J to 4 bases, leaving 7 bases not matched to a gene. The CDR3 extends over 15 amino acids. From germline, CDR1 is KGHSH and CDR2 LQKENI. The CDR3 loop is CASSPGSGGVYEQYF. The CDR3 DNA sequence: TGTGCCAGCTCACCAGGGTCAGGGGGCGTGTACGAGCAGTACTTC.

The rearrangement uses TRBV19 and TRBJ2-1; 7 bases match TRBD2. Germline V gene data show CDR1 as LNHDA and CDR2 as SQIVND (reference sequence). The CDR3 runs to 15 residues. V dropped 1 base and J dropped 8; count of bases not matched to a gene: 8. CDR3 amino acids: CASSIVAGSSHEQFF. The CDR3 DNA sequence: TGTGCCAGTAGTATAGTAGCGGGCTCGTCCCATGAGCAGTTCTTC.

This clone was picked up one time. The chain couples TRBV5-8 to TRBJ2-5; TRBD2 is a possible D gene (6 bases). The V and J ends lost 1 base and 1 base respectively, with 11 bases between them. The CDR3 totals 15 residues. The V gene's germline CDR1 is SGHTS and CDR2 YDEGEE. CDR3 sequence reads: CASSLTAGTQETQYF. DNA for the CDR3: TGTGCCAGCAGCTTGACCGCGGGGACCCAAGAGACCCAGTACTTC.

The genes are TRBV6-5 and TRBJ1-2; TRBD1 is a possible D gene (6 bases). V lost 3 bases and J 2 bases, leaving 13 bases between the germline ends. Germline V gives CDR1 MNHEY, CDR2 SVGAGI. CDR3 size: 15 residues. The CDR3, as DNA: TGTGCCAGCAGTTATGCGGACAGAAGGAACTATGGCTACACCTTC. Translated: CASSYADRRNYGYTF.